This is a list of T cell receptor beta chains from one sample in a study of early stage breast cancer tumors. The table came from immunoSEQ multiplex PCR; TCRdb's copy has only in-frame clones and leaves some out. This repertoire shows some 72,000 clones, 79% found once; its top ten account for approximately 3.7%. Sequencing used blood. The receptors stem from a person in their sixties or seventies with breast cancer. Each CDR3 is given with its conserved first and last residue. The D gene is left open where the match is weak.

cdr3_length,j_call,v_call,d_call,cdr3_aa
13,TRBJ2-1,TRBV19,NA,CASSDDFNNEQFF
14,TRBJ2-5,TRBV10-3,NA,CASRGWREVETQYF
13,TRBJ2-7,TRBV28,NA,CASKLVGSYEQYF
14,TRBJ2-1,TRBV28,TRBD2,CASSMGGGLNEQFF
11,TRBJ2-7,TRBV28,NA,CASSSPGEQYF
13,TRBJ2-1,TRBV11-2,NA,CASSFLDFNEQFF
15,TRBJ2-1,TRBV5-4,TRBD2,CASSLAGGQANEQFF
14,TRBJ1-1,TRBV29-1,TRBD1,CSVRTGDFVTEAFF
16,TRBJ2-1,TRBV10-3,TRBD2,CAISESTTSGYNEQFF
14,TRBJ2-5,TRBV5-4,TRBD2,CASTQAGVGETQYF
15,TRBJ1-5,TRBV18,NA,CASSYTEYSNQPQHF
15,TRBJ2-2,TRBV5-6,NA,CASSYKDRYTGELFF
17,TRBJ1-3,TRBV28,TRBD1,CASSGTAFANSGNTIYF
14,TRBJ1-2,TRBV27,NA,CASSQTEGDYGYTF
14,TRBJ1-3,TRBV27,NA,CASSLGGVGNTIYF
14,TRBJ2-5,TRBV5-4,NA,CASSAEQGSETQYF
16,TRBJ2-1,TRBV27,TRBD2,CASSFALAGGPDEQFF
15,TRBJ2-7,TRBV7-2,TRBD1,CASSLAGTGRHEQYF
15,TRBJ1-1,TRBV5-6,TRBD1,CASSRQGALNTEAFF
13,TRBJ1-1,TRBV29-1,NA,CSVERAANTEAFF
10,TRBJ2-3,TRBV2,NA,CASGEGTEYF
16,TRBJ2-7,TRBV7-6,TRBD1,CASSLRQGERAYEQYF
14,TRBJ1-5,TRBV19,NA,CASSIEVRNQPQHF
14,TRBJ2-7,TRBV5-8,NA,CASTRLAGAGEQYF
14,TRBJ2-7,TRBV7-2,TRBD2,CASSLSGGTGEQYF
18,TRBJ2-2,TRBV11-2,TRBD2,CASSLQSRLEGGPWELFF
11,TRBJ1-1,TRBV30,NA,CAWGGLTEAFF